This entry lists 7 T cell receptor beta chains sequenced from one sample in a study of blood T cell repertoires in COVID-19. Assay used: immunoSEQ multiplex PCR; TCRdb lists only in-frame clones, some missing. The sample holds about 670,000 clones, about 90% seen once. The sample was peripheral blood. The receptors originated from a woman younger than 35 with acute or convalescent COVID-19.

V gene TRBV7-2 combines with J gene TRBJ1-2; D is possibly TRBD1 (6 bases). CDR1 is SGHTA and CDR2 is FQGNSA in the germline V gene. The CDR3 length is 14 residues. V dropped 5 bases and J dropped 4 bases, with 14 bases sitting between them. CDR3 sequence (DNA): TGTGCCAGCAGCAGACCTGGACAGTTCTATGGCTACACCTTC. Its protein product is CASSRPGQFYGYTF.

The V call is TRBV27, the J call TRBJ2-3; D possibly corresponds to TRBD2 (7 bases). From germline, CDR1 is MNHEY and CDR2 SMNVEV (reference sequence). V was pared by 8 bases and J by 4 bases, with 16 bases between. The CDR3 has 14 amino acids. DNA for the CDR3: TGTGCCAGCGGGGGGGACACCGGACCAGATACGCAGTATTTT. It encodes CASGGDTGPDTQYF.

This chain joins TRBV3-1 (or the pseudogene TRBV3-2) and TRBJ2-1; D perhaps matches TRBD2 (5 bases). Germline V gene lookup returns CDR1 LGHDT and CDR2 YNNKEL (reference sequence). The V end was cut by 0 bases, the J end by 3 bases, with 12 bases between. This CDR3 has 16 residues. In DNA, the CDR3 is TGTGCCAGCAGCCAAGATGGGCTAGCCGGCTACAATGAGCAGTTCTTC. It is translated as CASSQDGLAGYNEQFF.

CDR3 nucleotide sequence: TGTGCCAGCAGTGCACAGGGGGATACAACTAATGAAAAACTGTTTTTT. Translation gives CASSAQGDTTNEKLFF. V is TRBV6-1 and J is TRBJ1-4; 8 bases are a match to TRBD1. CDR1 and CDR2 (germline): MNHNS, SASEGT. This CDR3 is 16 amino acids long. V trimming: 4 bases; J trimming: 0 bases; junction bases outside the gene matches: 4.

The J gene is TRBJ1-1, the V gene TRBV5-1; D is perhaps TRBD1 (5 bases). Germline V gives CDR1 SGHRS, CDR2 YFSETQ. Trimming took 4 bases from V and 5 from J, leaving 21 bases between them. The CDR3 sequence is 16 residues long. The DNA for the CDR3 is TGCGCCAGCAGCCAATCCATCCTGTCGGGGGAAACTGAAGCTTTCTTT. This codes for CASSQSILSGETEAFF.

The chain couples TRBV5-5 to TRBJ2-2, with D tentatively TRBD1 (7 bases). V was trimmed by 2 bases and J by 3 bases, leaving 11 bases between them. The CDR3 loop spans 15 amino acids. Looked up from germline, CDR1 is SGHKS and CDR2 is YYEKEE (reference sequence). The CDR3: CASSFPRGDTGELFF. As DNA, the CDR3 is TGTGCCAGCAGCTTCCCCAGGGGGGACACCGGGGAGCTGTTTTTT. The entire variable domain, with the rest obtained from reference TRBV5-5 and TRBJ2-2, is as follows: DAGVTQSPTHLIKTRGQQVTLRCSPISGHKSVSWYQQVLGQGPQFIFQYYEKEERGRGNFPDRFSARQFPNYSSELNVNALLLGDSALYLCASSFPRGDTGELFFGEGSRLTVL.

The DNA of the CDR3 is TGTGCCAGCAGCTCCGTGGACAGGGGGCTAGTCGAGCAGTACTTC. Protein: CASSSVDRGLVEQYF. The chain is built from TRBV5-5 and TRBJ2-7; the match to TRBD1 covers 11 bases. V gave up 3 bases and J gave up 6 bases; unmatched junction bases: 8. CDR3 size: 15 residues. Germline V gene lookup returns CDR1 SGHKS and CDR2 YYEKEE (reference sequence).